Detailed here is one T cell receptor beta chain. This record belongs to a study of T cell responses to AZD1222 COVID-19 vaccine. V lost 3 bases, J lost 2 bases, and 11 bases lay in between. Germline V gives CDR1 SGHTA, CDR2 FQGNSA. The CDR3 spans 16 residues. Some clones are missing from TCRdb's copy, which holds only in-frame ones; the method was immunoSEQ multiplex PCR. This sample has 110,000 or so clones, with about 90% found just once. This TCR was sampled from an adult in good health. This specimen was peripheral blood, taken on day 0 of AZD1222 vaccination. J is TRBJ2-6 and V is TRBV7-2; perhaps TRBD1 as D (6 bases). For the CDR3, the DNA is TGTGCCAGCAGCTTGACAGGCTCCCCTGGGGCCAACGTCCTGACTTTC. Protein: CASSLTGSPGANVLTF.